Sequencing of this TCR beta chain was carried out in a study of blood T cell repertoires in COVID-19. About the research overall: Sources were T cells, B-cell-depleted T cells, or PBMCs; the material itself was cDNA or gDNA.

Germline CDR1 reads MRHNA; CDR2 reads SNTAGT. This CDR3 contains 14 residues. V lost 3 bases, J lost 9 bases, and 5 bases stayed unmatched. The age range of participants was about 18 to 89 years, with residence in about two dozen US areas. Cohort 3 donors were reported recovered after two negative PCRs, clearance, or symptom resolution. The assay was immunoSEQ multiplex PCR, and TCRdb's table has in-frame clones only and misses some. This sample yields approximately 320,000 clones, of which about 92% are seen a single time; 2.6% belongs to the top ten. The sequenced sample consisted of PBMCs or T cells enriched from blood (not recorded which). This sequence was found in a man in his sixties who had recovered from COVID-19. The chain has TRBV6-4 and TRBJ1-6, with 7 positions matching TRBD1. CDR3 in DNA: TGTGCCAGCAGTGAGGGGACAGCGGGTTCACCCCTCCACTTT. Its protein product is CASSEGTAGSPLHF.